This entry lists 16 T cell receptor beta chains sequenced from one sample in a study of beta chain features in type 1 diabetes (dated by TCRdb to between 2018 and 2020). The receptor library was made with the immunoSEQ multiplex PCR assay. The entire isolated RNA was reverse transcribed using the High Capacity cDNA Reverse Transcription Kit, and thus expressed TCRB transcripts were sequenced. Not all clones reach the TCRdb copy of this immuneACCESS table, which keeps in-frame sequences only. Checked studies attribute under half of the gap to unresolved V genes and leave the rest unexplained. This sample comprises under 150,000 clones, approximately 52% of them detected only once. The leading ten clones occupy 0.42% of the sample. Sequenced sample: Tregs from blood. The cell subset or site label here, explained by the study, means: regulatory CD4+ T cells. The receptors were sampled from a man between 18 and 35 years old in good health.

This clone was seen just once. The chain employs TRBV4-3 and TRBJ2-7; 9 nucleotides agree with TRBD1. The CDR3 is 17 amino acids. CDR1 is LGHNA, CDR2 YSLEER, per germline. Trimming cost V 4 bases and J 4 bases; bases outside gene matches: 14. The CDR3 sequence is CASSRGSGQGRKYEQYF. DNA for the CDR3: TGCGCCAGCAGCCGAGGATCGGGACAGGGACGAAAATACGAGCAGTACTTC.

The chain employs TRBV5-1 and TRBJ2-5; TRBD1 agrees at 7 bases. In germline, CDR1 is SGHRS, CDR2 YFSETQ. The CDR3 runs to 13 residues. The trim removed 4 bases at V and 2 bases at J, leaving 2 bases unmatched. The chain's CDR3 is CASSRDSQETQYF. DNA of the CDR3: TGCGCCAGCAGCCGGGACAGTCAAGAGACCCAGTACTTC.

This sequence joins TRBV7-2 and TRBJ2-5; tentative D call: TRBD1 (5 bases). Trimming removed 0 bases from V and 0 bases from J, with 17 bases in between. Germline CDR1 reads SGHTA; CDR2 reads FQGNSA. The CDR3 runs 18 residues. This CDR3 is CASSLAGQVFSYQETQYF. Here the CDR3 DNA reads TGTGCCAGCAGCTTAGCGGGGCAGGTTTTCTCATACCAAGAGACCCAGTACTTC. The full variable domain, in which reference TRBV7-2 and TRBJ2-5 provide the parts outside the CDR3, is GAGVSQSPSNKVTEKGKDVELRCDPISGHTALYWYRQSLGQGLEFLIYFQGNSAPDKSGLPSDRFSAERTGGSVSTLTIQRTQQEDSAVYLCASSLAGQVFSYQETQYFGPGTRLLVL.

V gene TRBV4-3 combines with J gene TRBJ2-1; D perhaps matches TRBD2 (6 bases). CDR1 is LGHNA, CDR2 YSLEER, per germline. The V end lost 0 bases, the J end lost 5 bases, and 11 bases lay between the germline ends. This CDR3 region has 15 residues. The CDR3 loop is CASSQDARDDNEQFF. CDR3 coding DNA: TGCGCCAGCAGCCAAGATGCGCGGGATGACAATGAGCAGTTCTTC.

A single count supports this clone. The gene calls are TRBV7-8 and TRBJ1-2, with 10 bases identical to TRBD1. CDR3 length: 13 residues. V gave up 5 bases and J gave up 7 bases; unmatched junction bases: 4. CDR1 is SGHVS, CDR2 FQNEAQ, per germline. CDR3 sequence: CASSPRDRGGYTF. Written as DNA, the CDR3 is TGTGCCAGCAGCCCCCGGGACAGGGGTGGCTACACCTTC.

This rearrangement joins TRBV10-2 to TRBJ1-5, with TRBD1 matching over 12 bases. The CDR3 contains 15 residues. V shed 6 bases and J 7 bases; nucleotides not matched to a gene: 7. Per germline, CDR1 WSHSY and CDR2 SAAADI. CDR3 in DNA: TGCGCCAGCAGCGCAGGGACAGGGGGCCGGCAGCCCCAGCATTTT. Amino acid sequence: CASSAGTGGRQPQHF.

The J gene is TRBJ1-2, the V gene TRBV19, with 10 bases aligning to TRBD1. In germline, CDR1 is LNHDA, CDR2 SQIVND (reference sequence). The CDR3 runs 15 residues. V dropped 6 bases and J dropped 4; count of bases not matched to a gene: 8. The chain's CDR3 is CASSGPGQGIYGYTF. The DNA of the CDR3 is TGTGCCAGTAGCGGGCCGGGACAGGGGATCTATGGCTACACCTTC.

This clone was found a few times. The chain joins TRBV5-1 to TRBJ2-1; D not certain. V was cut by 0 bases and J by 8 bases, with 15 bases left in between. The CDR3 runs to 15 residues. Per the germline V gene, CDR1 is SGHRS and CDR2 is YFSETQ. The CDR3 nucleotides are TGCGCCAGCAGCTTGGCTGTCCGGGTTCGGGATGAGCAGTTCTTC. It is translated as CASSLAVRVRDEQFF.

V is TRBV27 and J is TRBJ1-5, with 7 bases lining up with TRBD1. V lost 3 bases and J lost 6; bases outside the gene matches: 2. Germline CDR1 is MNHEY and CDR2 is SMNVEV (reference sequence). CDR3 length: 13 amino acids. CDR3 bases: TGTGCCAGCAGTTTGGGACAGCTTCAGCCCCAGCATTTT. This codes for CASSLGQLQPQHF.

The rearrangement joins TRBV4-2 to TRBJ1-2; 7 bases line up with TRBD1. Germline V CDR1 and CDR2: LGHNA, YNFKEQ. The junction had 12 bases not matched to a gene; V was cut back by 4 bases and J by 4 bases. The CDR3 consists of 16 residues. CDR3 DNA: TGTGCCAGCAGCCGCTCCTGGCAGGGACAGCTCTATGGCTACACCTTC. Protein sequence: CASSRSWQGQLYGYTF.

The gene calls are TRBV19 and TRBJ2-3, with TRBD2 as a possible D gene (6 bases). Trimming removed 7 bases from V and 2 bases from J, with 10 bases in between. This CDR3 contains 13 residues. Germline CDR1 LNHDA, CDR2 SQIVND (reference sequence). The CDR3 nucleotides are TGTGCCAGTAAGAGCGGGCCCACAGATACGCAGTATTTT. Translation gives CASKSGPTDTQYF. The full variable domain, rest sourced from reference TRBV19 and TRBJ2-3, is DGGITQSPKYLFRKEGQNVTLSCEQNLNHDAMYWYRQDPGQGLRLIYYSQIVNDFQKGDIAEGYSVSREKKESFPLTVTSAQKNPTAFYLCASKSGPTDTQYFGPGTRLTVL.

V is TRBV4-1 and J is TRBJ2-7; D is perhaps TRBD2 (6 bases). Trimming took 0 bases from V and 4 from J, leaving 10 bases between them. This CDR3 comprises 14 residues. Germline V gene lookup returns CDR1 MGHRA and CDR2 YSYEKL. DNA of the CDR3: TGCGCCAGCAGCCAAGATCCGGGAGTGTACGAGCAGTACTTC. Translation: CASSQDPGVYEQYF.

This sequence joins TRBV6-1 and TRBJ1-4; 12 nucleotides align to TRBD1. The V segment lost 4 bases and the J segment 3 bases; nucleotides outside the gene matches: 6. Germline assignment: CDR1 MNHNS and CDR2 SASEGT. The CDR3 is made up of 17 amino acids. The CDR3 DNA sequence: TGTGCCAGCAGTGTTCGGGACAGGGGGCTCTCTAATGAAAAACTGTTTTTT. It translates to CASSVRDRGLSNEKLFF.

The chain links TRBV29-1 to TRBJ2-1, with 7 bases fitting TRBD1. V dropped 3 bases and J dropped 4; count of bases not matched to a gene: 15. The CDR3 extends over 17 amino acids. CDR1 SQVTM and CDR2 ANQGSEA come from the germline V gene. CDR3 region: CSVDGPLRGNFYNEQFF. The CDR3 DNA sequence: TGCAGCGTTGATGGACCCCTCAGGGGGAATTTTTACAATGAGCAGTTCTTC.

This clone showed up just a few times. The chain has TRBV5-4 and TRBJ2-7; perhaps TRBD2 as D (6 bases). Per the germline V gene, CDR1 is SGHNT and CDR2 is YYREEE (reference sequence). V lost 2 bases and J 7 bases, leaving 16 bases between the germline ends. This CDR3 is built from 14 residues. CDR3: CASSLTGRTGEQYF. CDR3 coding DNA: TGTGCCAGCAGCTTAACCGGGAGAACGGGAGAGCAGTACTTC.

Worth noting for this clone: The same CDR3 can be traced to other DNA sequences in this sample. The CDR3 loop reads CASSPVDRGYEQYF. In DNA, the CDR3 is TGTGCCAGCTCCCCCGTGGACAGGGGATACGAGCAGTACTTC. This rearrangement joins TRBV18 to TRBJ2-7, with 9 bases fitting TRBD1. V was pared by 6 bases and J by 4 bases, with 7 bases of the junction left unmatched. Germline values: CDR1 KGHSH, CDR2 LQKENI. CDR3 size: 14 residues. The full variable domain, completed using reference TRBV18 and TRBJ2-7, is NAGVMQNPRHLVRRRGQEARLRCSPMKGHSHVYWYRQLPEEGLKFMVYLQKENIIDESGMPKERFSAEFPKEGPSILRIQQVVRGDSAAYFCASSPVDRGYEQYFGPGTRLTVT.